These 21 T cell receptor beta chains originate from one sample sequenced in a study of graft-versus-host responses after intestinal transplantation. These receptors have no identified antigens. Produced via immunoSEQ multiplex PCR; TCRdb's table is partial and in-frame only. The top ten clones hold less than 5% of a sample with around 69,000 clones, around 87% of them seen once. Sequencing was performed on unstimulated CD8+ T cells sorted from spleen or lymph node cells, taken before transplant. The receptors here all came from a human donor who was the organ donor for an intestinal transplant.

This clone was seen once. The CDR3 region has the DNA TGTGCCAGTCGCAGGGGCTGGGATACGCAGTATTTT. Protein sequence: CASRRGWDTQYF. The V gene is TRBV19, the J gene TRBJ2-3; possibly TRBD1 for D (6 bases). CDR3 length equals 12 residues. Per the germline V gene, CDR1 is LNHDA and CDR2 is SQIVND (reference sequence). Trimming removed 8 bases from V and 6 bases from J, with 12 bases in between.

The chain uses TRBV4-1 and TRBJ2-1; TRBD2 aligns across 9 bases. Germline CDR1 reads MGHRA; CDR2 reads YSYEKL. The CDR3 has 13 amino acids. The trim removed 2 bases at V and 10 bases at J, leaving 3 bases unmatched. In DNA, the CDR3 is TGCGCCAGCAGCCAACCTAGCGGGGTCGAGCAGTTCTTC. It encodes CASSQPSGVEQFF.

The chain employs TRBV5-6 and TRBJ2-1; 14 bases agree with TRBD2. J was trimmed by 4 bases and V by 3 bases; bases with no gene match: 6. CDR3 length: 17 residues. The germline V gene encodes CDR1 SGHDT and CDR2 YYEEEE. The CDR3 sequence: CASSSGLAGGVYNEQFF. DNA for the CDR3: TGTGCCAGCAGCTCCGGACTAGCGGGGGGCGTGTACAATGAGCAGTTCTTC.

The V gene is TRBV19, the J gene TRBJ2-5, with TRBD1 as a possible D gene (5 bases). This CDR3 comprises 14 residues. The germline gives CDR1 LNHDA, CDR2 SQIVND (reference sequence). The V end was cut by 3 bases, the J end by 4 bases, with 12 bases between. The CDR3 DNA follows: TGTGCCAGTAGTATGAGGCCAAGGGGAGAGACCCAGTACTTC. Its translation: CASSMRPRGETQYF.

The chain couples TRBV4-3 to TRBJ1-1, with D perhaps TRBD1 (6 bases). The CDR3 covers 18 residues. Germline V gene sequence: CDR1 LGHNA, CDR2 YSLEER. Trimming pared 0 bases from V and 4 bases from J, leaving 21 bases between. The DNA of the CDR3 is TGCGCCAGCAGCCAAGATTCTGCCAGGGGTTATATGGGCACTGAAGCTTTCTTT. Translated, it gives CASSQDSARGYMGTEAFF.

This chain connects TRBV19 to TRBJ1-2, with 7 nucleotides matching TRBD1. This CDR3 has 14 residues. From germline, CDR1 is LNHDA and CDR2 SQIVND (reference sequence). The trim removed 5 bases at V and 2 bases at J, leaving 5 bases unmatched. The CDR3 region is CASSWGTENYGYTF. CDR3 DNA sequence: TGTGCCAGTAGTTGGGGGACAGAGAACTATGGCTACACCTTC.

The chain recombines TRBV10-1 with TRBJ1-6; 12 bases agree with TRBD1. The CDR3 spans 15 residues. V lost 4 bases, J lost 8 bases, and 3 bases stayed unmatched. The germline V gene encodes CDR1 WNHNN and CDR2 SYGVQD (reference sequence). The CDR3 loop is CASSAGTGGHSPLHF. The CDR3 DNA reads TGCGCCAGCAGTGCCGGGACAGGGGGCCATTCACCCCTCCACTTT.

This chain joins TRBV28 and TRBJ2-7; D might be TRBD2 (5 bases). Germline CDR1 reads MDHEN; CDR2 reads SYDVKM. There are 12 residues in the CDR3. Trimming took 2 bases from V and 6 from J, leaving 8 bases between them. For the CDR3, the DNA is TGTGCCAGCAGTTTAGGAGGAGGCGAGCAGTACGTC. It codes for CASSLGGGEQYV.

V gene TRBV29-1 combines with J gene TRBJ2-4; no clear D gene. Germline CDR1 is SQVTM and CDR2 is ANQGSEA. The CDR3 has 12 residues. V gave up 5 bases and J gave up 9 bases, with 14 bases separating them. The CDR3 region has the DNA TGCAGCGTTCGTGTACAGAATAGCATTCAGTACTTC. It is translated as CSVRVQNSIQYF.

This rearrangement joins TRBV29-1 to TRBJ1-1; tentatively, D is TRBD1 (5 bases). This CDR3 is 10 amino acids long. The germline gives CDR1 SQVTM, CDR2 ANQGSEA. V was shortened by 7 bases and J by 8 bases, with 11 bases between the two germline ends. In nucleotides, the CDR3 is TGCAGCGCCTGGGGGGTAGAAGCTTTCTTT. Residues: CSAWGVEAFF. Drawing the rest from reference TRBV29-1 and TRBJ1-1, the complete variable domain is SAVISQKPSRDICQRGTSLTIQCQVDSQVTMMFWYRQQPGQSLTLIATANQGSEATYESGFVIDKFPISRPNLTFSTLTVSNMSPEDSSIYLCSAWGVEAFFGQGTRLTVV.

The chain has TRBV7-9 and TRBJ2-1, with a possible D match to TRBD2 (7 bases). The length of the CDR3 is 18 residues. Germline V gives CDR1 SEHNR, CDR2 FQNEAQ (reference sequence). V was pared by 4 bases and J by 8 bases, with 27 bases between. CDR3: CASSSRGGARDGFDEQFF. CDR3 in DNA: TGTGCCAGCAGCTCTAGGGGGGGTGCCAGGGACGGCTTCGATGAGCAGTTCTTC.

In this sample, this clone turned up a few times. The CDR3, as DNA: TGTGCCAGCAGTGAAATAGGGGAAGGGGATGAGCAGTTCTTC. Translated, it gives CASSEIGEGDEQFF. This chain uses TRBV6-4 with TRBJ2-1, with D possibly being TRBD1 (5 bases). V lost 3 bases, J lost 8 bases, and 14 bases lay in between. CDR1 and CDR2 from the germline V gene are MRHNA and SNTAGT. The CDR3 covers 14 residues.

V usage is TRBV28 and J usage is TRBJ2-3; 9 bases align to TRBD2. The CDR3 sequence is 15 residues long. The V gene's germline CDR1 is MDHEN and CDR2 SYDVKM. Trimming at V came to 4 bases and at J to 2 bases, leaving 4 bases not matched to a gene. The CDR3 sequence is CASSWPSGDTDTQYF. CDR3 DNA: TGTGCCAGCAGTTGGCCTAGCGGGGACACAGATACGCAGTATTTT.

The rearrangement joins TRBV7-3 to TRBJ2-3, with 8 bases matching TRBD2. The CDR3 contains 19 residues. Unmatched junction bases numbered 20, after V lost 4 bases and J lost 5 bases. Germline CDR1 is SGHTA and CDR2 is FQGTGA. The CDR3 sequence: CASSWGGGFGGGLGDTQYF. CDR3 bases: TGTGCCAGCAGCTGGGGAGGTGGTTTCGGCGGGGGGCTTGGAGATACGCAGTATTTT.

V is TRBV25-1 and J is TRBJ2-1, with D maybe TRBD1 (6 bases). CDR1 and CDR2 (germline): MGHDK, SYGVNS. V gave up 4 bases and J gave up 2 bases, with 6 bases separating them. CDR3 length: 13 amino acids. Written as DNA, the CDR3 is TGTGCCAGCAGTGCAGGGGCCTACAATGAGCAGTTCTTC. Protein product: CASSAGAYNEQFF.

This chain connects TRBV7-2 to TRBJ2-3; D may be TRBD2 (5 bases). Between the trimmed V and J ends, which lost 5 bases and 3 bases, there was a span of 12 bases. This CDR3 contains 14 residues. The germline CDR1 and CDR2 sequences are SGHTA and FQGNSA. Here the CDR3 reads CASSTNGGTDTQYF. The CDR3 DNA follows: TGTGCCAGCAGCACCAATGGCGGGACAGATACGCAGTATTTT.

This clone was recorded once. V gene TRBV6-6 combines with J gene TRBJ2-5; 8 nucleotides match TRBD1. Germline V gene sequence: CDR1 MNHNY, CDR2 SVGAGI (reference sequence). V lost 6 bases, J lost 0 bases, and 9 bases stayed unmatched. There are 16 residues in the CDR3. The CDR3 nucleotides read TGTGCCAGCAGGCCTGGGACAGGAAAGTACCAAGAGACCCAGTACTTC. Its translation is CASRPGTGKYQETQYF.

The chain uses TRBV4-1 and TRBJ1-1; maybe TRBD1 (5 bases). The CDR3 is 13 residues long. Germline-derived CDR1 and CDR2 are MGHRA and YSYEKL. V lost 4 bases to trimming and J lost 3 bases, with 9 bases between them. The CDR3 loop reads CASSPGGDTEAFF. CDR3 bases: TGCGCCAGCAGCCCGGGAGGGGACACTGAAGCTTTCTTT.

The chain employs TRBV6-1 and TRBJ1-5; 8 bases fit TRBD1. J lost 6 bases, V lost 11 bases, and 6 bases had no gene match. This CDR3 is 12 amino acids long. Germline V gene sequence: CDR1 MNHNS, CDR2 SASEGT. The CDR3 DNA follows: TGTGCCGCCGGACAGGGTGGTCAGCCCCAGCATTTT. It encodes CAAGQGGQPQHF.

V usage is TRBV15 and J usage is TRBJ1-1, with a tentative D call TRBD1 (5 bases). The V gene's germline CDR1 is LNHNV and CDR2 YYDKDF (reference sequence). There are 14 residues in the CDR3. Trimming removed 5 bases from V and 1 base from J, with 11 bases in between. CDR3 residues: CATSWGGENTEAFF. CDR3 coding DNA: TGTGCCACCAGCTGGGGGGGAGAGAACACTGAAGCTTTCTTT.

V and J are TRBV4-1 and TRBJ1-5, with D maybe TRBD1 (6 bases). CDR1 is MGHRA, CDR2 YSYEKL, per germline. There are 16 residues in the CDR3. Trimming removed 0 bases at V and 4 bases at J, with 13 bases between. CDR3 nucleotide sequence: TGCGCCAGCAGCCAAGAAAGGGGGTGGAGGAATCAGCCCCAGCATTTT. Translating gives CASSQERGWRNQPQHF.